This TCR beta chain came from a study of shared clonotypes between healthy human individuals. Losses at the gene ends were 3 bases for V and 4 bases for J; bases not matched to a gene: 11. Looked up from germline, CDR1 is SEHNR and CDR2 is FQNEAQ (reference sequence). The CDR3 is 16 amino acids. Only in-frame clones appear in the TCRdb table, and some are missing; sequencing was by immunoSEQ multiplex PCR. The sample includes 650,000 to 800,000 clones, approximately 77% of them seen just once. Within Nashville, Tennessee resided all donors, each a Caucasian adult. Sequenced: memory CD4+ T cells sorted from blood. Subset noted: CD45RA-negative fraction. This TCR was recovered from a woman in her twenties or thirties in good health. The chain joins TRBV7-9 to TRBJ1-1, with 7 positions matching TRBD1. The CDR3 spells CASSFTGVGMGTEAFF. CDR3 coding DNA: TGTGCCAGCAGCTTCACAGGGGTTGGGATGGGCACTGAAGCTTTCTTT.